The rows below give T cell receptor beta chains drawn from one sample of a study of T cell changes during pregnancy in multiple sclerosis. The assay was immunoSEQ multiplex PCR, and TCRdb's table has in-frame clones only and misses some. The sample includes about 46,000 clones, 90% to 95% of them seen just once. This specimen was CD8+ T cells from peripheral blood mononuclear cells, taken in the first trimester of pregnancy. The receptors come from a female donor with multiple sclerosis, enrolled in a pregnancy study. Both conserved end residues are part of each CDR3.

v_gene | CDR3aa
TRBV6-1 | CASRARDSAYEQYF
TRBV29-1 | CSVMTGSSYEQYF
TRBV19 | CASSLLTEAFF
TRBV7-9 | CASSPDAGTDLGNEQFF
TRBV7-6 | CASSLEGTMLYEQYF
TRBV29-1 | CSVTGLPNEKLFF
TRBV11-2 | CASGGYTDTQYF
TRBV5-1 | CASSLDLGTGSANEKLFF
TRBV29-1 | CSVEGLAGTPFYEQYF
TRBV29-1 | CSVEGASEQYF
TRBV5-1 | CASSQRGQAYEQYF
TRBV6-1 | CASGRTESSYEQYF
TRBV5-4 | CASSADSKNIQYF
TRBV5-4 | CASSLFGGAQETQYF
TRBV5-4 | CASSLQGEAYEQFF
TRBV6-1 | CASSALLAGGGYNEQFF
TRBV29-1 | CSVGPQASYEQYF
TRBV5-5 | CASSLWTATNSPLHF
TRBV5-1 | CASSSETGVPYNEQFF
TRBV27 | CASSLSISTDTQYF
TRBV7-9 | CASSFEENTEAFF
TRBV4-1 | CASSQGRGSEQYF
TRBV19 | CASWGDRTEAFF
TRBV5-4 | CASSLRTSGLSYEQYF
TRBV2 | CASSVRGPPYEQYF
TRBV13 | CASSLVGLSYEQYF
TRBV5-1 | CASSLEGGPPFEQFF
TRBV27 | CASSFPSGELFF
TRBV6-5 | CASSLSQGLPEAFF
TRBV30 | CAWSWGRTNTEAFF
TRBV14 | CASSQDWRGHGTF
TRBV19 | CASSIGLPTEQYF
TRBV2 | CASRPGLRVAEAFF
TRBV27 | CASSLRGRPPYNEQFF
TRBV28 | CASSLTGTSGRYTDTQYF
TRBV4-3 | CASSQDMGNYEQYF
TRBV7-2 | CASSTSGYGYTF
TRBV19 | CASMGLAGGIPSGGGANVLTF
TRBV29-1 | CSVGISTNEQFF
TRBV9 | CASSVGGSGVYNEQFF
TRBV7-9 | CASSTAGPKDEGRETQYF
TRBV5-1 | CASSLNRNTGELFF
TRBV27 | CASSLLTGGTEAFF
TRBV7-8 | CASSSRLAGEGEQFF
TRBV4-3 | CASSQGPSSGANVLTF
TRBV9 | CASSEGAGGYNEQFF
TRBV7-9 | CASSLNSGTGAYQETQYF
TRBV5-5 | CASSPGGTSSVLGVGELFF
TRBV7-9 | CASSQDWGYTF